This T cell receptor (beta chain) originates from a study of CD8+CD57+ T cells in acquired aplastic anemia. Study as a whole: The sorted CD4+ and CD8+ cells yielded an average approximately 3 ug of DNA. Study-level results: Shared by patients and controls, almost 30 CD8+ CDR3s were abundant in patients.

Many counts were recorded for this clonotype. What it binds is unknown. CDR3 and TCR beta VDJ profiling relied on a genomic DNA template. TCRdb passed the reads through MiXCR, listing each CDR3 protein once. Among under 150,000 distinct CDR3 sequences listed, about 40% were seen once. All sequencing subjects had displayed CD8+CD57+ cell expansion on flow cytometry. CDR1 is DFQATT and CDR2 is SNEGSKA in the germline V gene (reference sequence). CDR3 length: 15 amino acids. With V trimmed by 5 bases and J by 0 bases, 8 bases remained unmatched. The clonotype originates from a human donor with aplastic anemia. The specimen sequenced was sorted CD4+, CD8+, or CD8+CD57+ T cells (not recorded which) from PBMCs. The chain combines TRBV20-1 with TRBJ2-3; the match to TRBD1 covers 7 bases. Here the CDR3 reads CSAYTGDPSTDTQYF. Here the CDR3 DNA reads TGCAGTGCTTATACAGGGGACCCTAGCACAGATACGCAGTATTTT.